This TCR beta chain was identified during a study of spatial heterogeneity in lung cancer. The wider study: Consistent detection of more beta-chain than alpha-chain sequences was observed. Study conclusions and caveats: Ubiquitous expanded tumor TCRs showed up in blood more at resection than follow-up.

This clonotype was counted a few times. No antigen is known for it. Each TCR cDNA molecule bore a unique molecular identifier. TCRdb re-analysed the 5' RACE reads in MiXCR, keeping a single row per CDR3 protein. The table has some 53,000 distinct CDR3 sequences, over 5.5% seen once. Indicated time point: sample taken at primary tumor resection. Tumor, nontumor lung or frozen PBMC supplied whole RNA, sequenced without sorting. Samples were donated by 72 untreated early-stage non-small cell lung cancer patients. This material consisted of PBMCs, taken at surgery. The receptor was isolated from a female donor with early-stage non-small cell lung cancer.

CDR3 in DNA: TGTGCCAGCAGCTACCGTTTTAGGGCAACTAATGAAAAACTGTTTTTT. It specifies CASSYRFRATNEKLFF. The J gene is TRBJ1-4, the V gene TRBV6-5; D is unresolved. The CDR3 loop spans 16 amino acids. V was cut by 6 bases and J by 0 bases, with 14 bases left in between. CDR1 is MNHEY, CDR2 SVGAGI, per germline.